This record looks at one T cell receptor (beta chain) sequence and its context. Its antigen is undetermined. Trimming left V 0 bases short and J 2 bases short, with 18 bases between. CDR3 size: 19 residues. Germline lookup yields CDR1 SGHKS and CDR2 YYEKEE (reference sequence). No infections or other immune events were documented during collection. This specimen belongs to a study of identifying expanded T cells in peripheral blood. TCRdb keeps only in-frame clones here, not all; method: immunoSEQ multiplex PCR. The sample contains 100,000 or so clones, approximately 88% of which appear only once. Findings and limits, study-wide: Technical replicates showed around 1.2 changed clones; about 2 weeks approximately 15; four weeks 19. Across healthy donors, higher total template counts meant significantly greater approximately two-week count variance.

This clonotype originated in a person aged 18 to 75 in good health. The sample consisted of blood. The chain joins TRBV5-5 to TRBJ2-6; D might be TRBD2 (5 bases). The CDR3 DNA sequence: TGTGCCAGCAGCTTGGCCCCCGCGGGTCTTTTTGCTGGGGCCAACGTCCTGACTTTC. Protein product: CASSLAPAGLFAGANVLTF.